The 15 T cell receptor beta chains presented below share a single source sample, sequenced in a study of blood T cell repertoires in COVID-19. The assay was immunoSEQ multiplex PCR, and TCRdb's table has in-frame clones only and misses some. The sample holds approximately 360,000 clones, around 87% seen once. Sequencing was done on a sample of PBMCs or T cells enriched from blood (not recorded which). The receptors here all came from a man aged 40-49 years in a cohort exposed to, infected with or recovered from COVID-19 (not recorded which).

The J gene is TRBJ1-1, the V gene TRBV12-3 or TRBV12-4, with TRBD1 matching over 7 bases. V lost 0 bases and J lost 6; bases outside the gene matches: 1. This CDR3 comprises 13 residues. CDR3 sequence: CASSLAQGAEAFF. DNA for the CDR3: TGTGCCAGCAGTTTAGCTCAGGGGGCTGAAGCTTTCTTT.

This clone was counted a few times. The chain is built from TRBV27 and TRBJ1-2, with TRBD1 matching over 12 bases. CDR1 is MNHEY, CDR2 SMNVEV, per germline (reference sequence). The CDR3 is 16 residues long. Losses at the gene ends were 5 bases for V and 4 bases for J; bases not matched to a gene: 8. The CDR3 nucleotides are TGTGCCAGCAGTCCGGGACAGGGGGCTTCGGGCTATGGCTACACCTTC. Amino acid sequence: CASSPGQGASGYGYTF.

This chain links TRBV19 with TRBJ1-1; TRBD1 matches at 8 bases. Trimming at V came to 5 bases and at J to 5 bases, leaving 10 bases not matched to a gene. This CDR3 is built from 15 residues. Germline V gene lookup returns CDR1 LNHDA and CDR2 SQIVND (reference sequence). As DNA, the CDR3 is TGTGCCAGTAGTCAACACAGGGGGAGATGGACTGAAGCTTTCTTT. Encoded protein: CASSQHRGRWTEAFF.

The chain recombines TRBV5-6 with TRBJ1-1, with a possible D match to TRBD1 (5 bases). V lost 0 bases and J 4 bases, leaving 16 bases between the germline ends. Germline V lookup: CDR1 SGHDT, CDR2 YYEEEE. CDR3 length: 16 residues. The CDR3 region is CASSLVRDPRGTEAFF. The CDR3 DNA reads as TGTGCCAGCAGCTTGGTGCGGGATCCAAGGGGCACTGAAGCTTTCTTT.

V is TRBV5-1 and J is TRBJ2-7, with 11 bases identical to TRBD1. CDR3 size: 13 residues. Trimming at V came to 4 bases and at J to 5 bases, leaving 2 bases not matched to a gene. Germline V lookup: CDR1 SGHRS, CDR2 YFSETQ. CDR3 nucleotide sequence: TGCGCCAGCAGCCCGGGACAGGGGGACGAGCAGTACTTC. This sequence encodes CASSPGQGDEQYF.

The rearrangement joins TRBV5-1 to TRBJ1-3, with TRBD1 as a possible D gene (5 bases). The CDR3 contains 14 residues. CDR1 SGHRS and CDR2 YFSETQ come from the germline V gene. The V end was cut by 5 bases, the J end by 2 bases, with 11 bases between. The CDR3 loop reads CASRFRVAGNTIYF. In DNA, the CDR3 is TGCGCCAGCAGATTCAGGGTGGCTGGAAACACCATATATTTT.

The chain recombines TRBV3-1 (or the pseudogene TRBV3-2) with TRBJ1-6, with TRBD1 identical over 8 bases. The trim removed 6 bases at V and 7 bases at J, leaving 2 bases unmatched. Germline CDR1 is LGHDT and CDR2 is YNNKEL (reference sequence). The CDR3 runs 13 residues. CDR3 bases: TGTGCCAGCAGTTCAGGGGGCAATTCACCCCTCCACTTT. Translation: CASSSGGNSPLHF.

The chain couples TRBV28 to TRBJ1-2; D unclear. Between the trimmed V and J ends, which lost 4 bases and 7 bases, there was a span of 16 bases. Germline-derived CDR1 and CDR2 are MDHEN and SYDVKM. The CDR3 has 14 residues. The DNA of the CDR3 is TGTGCCAGCAGTTCCTTGGGGATAGGGAGTGGCTACACCTTC. The encoded protein is CASSSLGIGSGYTF.

The V call is TRBV5-5, the J call TRBJ1-1; D is unclear. The CDR3 totals 12 residues. Trimming stripped 0 bases from V and 4 bases from J, with 4 bases between. From germline, CDR1 is SGHKS and CDR2 YYEKEE (reference sequence). The CDR3 DNA sequence: TGTGCCAGCAGCTTGGACTCCACTGAAGCTTTCTTT. It yields the protein CASSLDSTEAFF.

The chain is built from TRBV7-9 and TRBJ1-1, with TRBD1 matching 7 bases. From germline, CDR1 is SEHNR and CDR2 FQNEAQ (reference sequence). The length of the CDR3 is 15 residues. V was clipped by 1 base and J by 1 base; unmatched bases: 3. CDR3 sequence: CASSLEGAGNTEAFF. In nucleotides, the CDR3 is TGTGCCAGCAGCTTAGAGGGGGCGGGGAACACTGAAGCTTTCTTT.

This clone was detected a few times. The chain combines TRBV7-8 with TRBJ1-5, with 9 bases lining up with TRBD1. Germline V gene data show CDR1 as SGHVS and CDR2 as FQNEAQ. The CDR3 totals 16 residues. V shed 1 base, J shed 7 bases, and the junction held 8 bases outside the gene matches. The CDR3 loop reads CASSLGTGTGKQPQHF. CDR3 nucleotide sequence: TGTGCCAGCAGCTTAGGGACTGGGACAGGGAAACAGCCCCAGCATTTT.

The chain couples TRBV6-1 to TRBJ2-4, with D perhaps TRBD2 (6 bases). Trimming took 2 bases from V and 4 from J, leaving 12 bases between them. The CDR3 has 15 residues. CDR1 and CDR2 from the germline V gene are MNHNS and SASEGT. This chain's CDR3 is CASSESLGGKNIQYF. The DNA of the CDR3 is TGTGCCAGCAGTGAAAGCCTCGGGGGAAAAAACATTCAGTACTTC.

The chain recombines TRBV28 with TRBJ2-7; D is perhaps TRBD1 (6 bases). From germline, CDR1 is MDHEN and CDR2 SYDVKM. There are 14 residues in the CDR3. Trimming removed 7 bases at V and 7 bases at J, with 20 bases between. The CDR3 DNA reads as TGTGCCAGCATCGACGGGCAGGGGCTTGGGGAGCAGTACTTC. Its protein is CASIDGQGLGEQYF.

This CDR3 is CASSVRAGNTGELFF. CDR3 bases: TGTGCCAGCAGTGTAAGAGCGGGGAACACCGGGGAGCTGTTTTTT. This sequence joins TRBV2 and TRBJ2-2, with D maybe TRBD2 (6 bases). Germline V CDR1 and CDR2: SNHLY, FYNNEI. Trimming stripped 4 bases from V and 1 base from J, with 10 bases between. This CDR3 region has 15 residues.

This chain links TRBV7-2 with TRBJ1-3; unclear D gene. With 5 bases removed from V and 5 bases from J, the gap between germline ends came to 7 bases. Germline V gene data show CDR1 as SGHTA and CDR2 as FQGNSA. CDR3 length: 12 residues. The CDR3 DNA follows: TGTGCCAGCAGCCACGACAGAAACACCATATATTTT. Protein: CASSHDRNTIYF.